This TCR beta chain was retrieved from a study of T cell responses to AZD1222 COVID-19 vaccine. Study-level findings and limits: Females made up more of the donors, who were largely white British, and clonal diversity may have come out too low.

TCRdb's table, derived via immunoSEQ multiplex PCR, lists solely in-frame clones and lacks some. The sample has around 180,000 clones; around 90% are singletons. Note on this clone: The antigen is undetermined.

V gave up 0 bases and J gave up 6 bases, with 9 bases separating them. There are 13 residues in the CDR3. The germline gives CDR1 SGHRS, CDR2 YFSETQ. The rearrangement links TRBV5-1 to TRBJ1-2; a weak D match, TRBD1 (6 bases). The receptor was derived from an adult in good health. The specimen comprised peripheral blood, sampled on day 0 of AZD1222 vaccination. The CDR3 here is CASSLEQGDGYTF. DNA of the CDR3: TGCGCCAGCAGCTTGGAACAGGGTGATGGCTACACCTTC.